The 27 T cell receptor beta chains given below trace back to one sample, sequenced in a study of T cell clonality in common variable immunodeficiency. Whole-study results and caveats: In common variable immunodeficiency, TCR beta chains reportedly carried fewer deletions and N-nucleotide insertions.

The assay was immunoSEQ multiplex PCR, and TCRdb's table has in-frame clones only and misses some. Sampling found 25,000 to 35,000 clones, none seen once. Their recognized antigens are unknown. Specimen: peripheral blood mononuclear cells. The receptors shown here come from a human donor with common variable immunodeficiency.

This clone was observed many times. Read coverage stops 3 residues before the CDR3 terminus; the germline J gene supplies the remainder. The chain combines TRBV7-9 with TRBJ2-5; TRBD2 is a possible D gene (6 bases). V shed 3 bases and J shed 1 base, with 12 bases lying between them. Looked up from germline, CDR1 is SEHNR and CDR2 is FQNEAQ (reference sequence). The CDR3 loop spans 15 amino acids. Incomplete CDR3 DNA: TGTGCCAGCAGCTTGTCTAGCGCTACCCAAGAGACC. Protein: CASSLSSATQET. The CDR3 in full is CASSLSSATQETQYF.

This clone was counted at least ten times. The read terminates 3 residues ahead of where the CDR3 ends, so the germline J gene completes it. The chain carries TRBV10-3 and TRBJ2-5; D is undetermined. Germline V gene sequence: CDR1 ENHRY, CDR2 SYGVKD. The CDR3 is made up of 12 amino acids. Trimming took off 8 bases at V and 3 bases at J, with 10 bases between the two ends. The CDR3 sequence: CAISAEKETQYF. Incomplete CDR3 DNA: TGTGCCATCTCGGCGGAAAAAGAGACC.

Many counts were recorded for this clone. The read finishes 3 residues shy of the CDR3 end, and the germline J gene is used to complete it. The chain couples TRBV7-2 to TRBJ1-4; unclear D gene. V was cut by 5 bases and J by 4 bases, with 14 bases left in between. The CDR3 contains 15 residues. CDR1 is SGHTA, CDR2 FQGNSA, per germline. CDR3 residues: CASSPGGGLNEKLFF. The CDR3 DNA, read in part, is TGTGCCAGCAGCCCCGGTGGCGGCCTTAATGAAAAA.

As concerns this clone: The read ends 3 residues before the CDR3 terminus; that terminus is restored from the germline J gene. Other DNA sequences in this sample translate to the same CDR3. J is TRBJ1-5 and V is TRBV6-1; D uncertain. The germline V and J ends were trimmed by 1 base and 8 bases, with 12 bases remaining between them. CDR1 is MNHNS, CDR2 SASEGT, per germline. The CDR3 consists of 14 residues. The part of the CDR3 DNA that was read is TGTGCCAGCAGTGAAGGGGCAGGAGGTGAGCCC. Its translation: CASSEGAGGEP. The CDR3 as a whole reads CASSEGAGGEPQHF.

This clone was seen many times. With the read ending 3 residues before the CDR3 end, the germline J gene is used to fill in that end. The chain combines TRBV5-1 with TRBJ1-5, with 9 nucleotides matching TRBD1. The CDR3 has 15 residues. The J segment lost 6 bases and the V segment lost 4 bases, leaving 8 bases of the junction unmatched. The germline V gene has CDR1 SGHRS and CDR2 YFSETQ. The CDR3 protein is CASSLQGASSQPQHF. The covered CDR3 bases are TGCGCCAGCAGCCTACAGGGGGCGAGTAGTCAGCCC.

This clone came up a few times. The read terminates 3 residues ahead of where the CDR3 ends, so the germline J gene completes it. This chain connects TRBV5-1 to TRBJ1-3; 7 bases align to TRBD1. V lost 2 bases to trimming and J lost 4 bases; unmatched junction nucleotides: 9. This CDR3 region has 16 residues. The germline CDR1 and CDR2 sequences are SGHRS and YFSETQ. The DNA read from the CDR3 is TGCGCCAGCAGCTTAGGCGACAGGGCCGGAGGAAACACC. It translates to CASSLGDRAGGNT. The entire CDR3 is CASSLGDRAGGNTIYF.

This clone was counted between two and nine times. CDR3 DNA (partial): TGTGCCAGCAGCTTGGTTGACAGGGGTCGAGAGACC. Protein sequence: CASSLVDRGRET. The CDR3 as a whole reads CASSLVDRGRETQYF. V usage is TRBV5-6 and J usage is TRBJ2-5, with 8 positions matching TRBD1. The read stops 3 residues short of the end of the CDR3; the missing end is completed from the germline J gene. The CDR3 totals 15 residues. Looked up from germline, CDR1 is SGHDT and CDR2 is YYEEEE. Trimming at V came to 0 bases and at J to 4 bases, leaving 5 bases not matched to a gene.

The CDR3 sequence: CASGVGGVNTEAFF. CDR3 bases read: TGTGCCAGTGGTGTAGGAGGGGTGAACACTGAA. The chain recombines TRBV2 with TRBJ1-1; TRBD1 might be the D (5 bases). The read terminates 3 residues before the CDR3 end, so the remaining end is supplied by the germline J gene. In germline, CDR1 is SNHLY, CDR2 FYNNEI. The ends were cut back, 9 bases at V and 0 bases at J, with 14 bases in the middle. The CDR3 length is 14 residues.

As to this clone: The CDR3 end is not reached by the read, which stops 3 residues before it; the germline J gene fills it in. This chain connects TRBV6-1 to TRBJ2-1; tentative D call: TRBD2 (5 bases). The CDR3 spans 15 residues. CDR1 and CDR2 (germline): MNHNS, SASEGT. V was clipped by 2 bases and J by 3 bases, with 11 bases between them. The CDR3 spells CASSELGGLYNEQFF. CDR3 bases read: TGTGCCAGCAGTGAACTCGGCGGGCTCTACAATGAG.

This clone was detected a few times. The read comes to an end 3 residues before the CDR3 does, leaving the germline J gene to fill in the end. This sequence joins TRBV7-3 and TRBJ1-1; 7 nucleotides match TRBD1. Germline CDR1 is SGHTA and CDR2 is FQGTGA. The CDR3 loop spans 13 amino acids. Losses at the gene ends were 4 bases for V and 5 bases for J; bases not matched to a gene: 4. Incomplete CDR3 DNA: TGTGCCAGCAGCTCAGGGGGGTTGACTGAA. Protein sequence: CASSSGGLTE. The entire CDR3 protein reads CASSSGGLTEAFF.

Details on this clone: The read ends 3 residues shy of where the CDR3 ends; the end is completed using the germline J gene. This rearrangement joins TRBV19 to TRBJ2-1; 11 bases line up with TRBD2. CDR1 is LNHDA, CDR2 SQIVND, per germline (reference sequence). The CDR3 totals 16 residues. V lost 7 bases to trimming and J lost 0 bases; unmatched junction nucleotides: 5. This CDR3 is CASTGTSGSSYNEQFF. Incomplete CDR3 DNA: TGTGCCAGTACCGGGACTAGCGGATCCTCCTACAATGAG.

This clone appeared many times. The missing CDR3 end, 3 residues past where the read stops, is filled in from the germline J gene. This rearrangement joins TRBV20-1 to TRBJ2-7; 9 bases map to TRBD1. Germline V gene sequence: CDR1 DFQATT, CDR2 SNEGSKA (reference sequence). The CDR3 extends over 15 amino acids. Losses at the gene ends were 6 bases for V and 1 base for J; bases not matched to a gene: 10. The CDR3 region is CSAGGLGTGSYEQYF. The covered CDR3 bases are TGCAGTGCCGGGGGACTCGGGACAGGGTCCTACGAG.

This clone was detected only a few times. The read ends 3 residues shy of where the CDR3 ends; the end is completed using the germline J gene. This chain links TRBV7-7 with TRBJ2-2, with 7 bases that match TRBD2. The CDR3 length is 12 residues. The germline V gene encodes CDR1 SSHAT and CDR2 FNYEAQ (reference sequence). CDR3 sequence: CASAGVSGELFF. The covered CDR3 bases are TGTGCTAGCGCGGGGGTGAGCGGGGAG.

In this sample, this clone turned up a few times. Read sequence stops 3 residues before the CDR3 end, and the germline J gene provides the missing end. This chain connects TRBV6-2 or TRBV6-3 to TRBJ2-1; 8 nucleotides match TRBD2. The germline V gene encodes CDR1 MNHEY and CDR2 SVGEGT. The trim removed 6 bases at V and 3 bases at J, leaving 10 bases unmatched. CDR3 length: 16 amino acids. The CDR3 protein is CASRGGSGVIYNEQFF. The part of the CDR3 DNA that was read is TGTGCCAGCAGGGGGGGTAGCGGGGTTATCTACAATGAG.

Points on this clone: The read terminates 3 residues before the CDR3 end, so the remaining end is supplied by the germline J gene. This chain uses TRBV6-4 with TRBJ2-3, with a possible D match to TRBD1 (6 bases). Trimming stripped 0 bases from V and 2 bases from J, with 12 bases between. The CDR3 extends over 16 amino acids. Germline loops: CDR1 MRHNA, CDR2 SNTAGT. Incomplete CDR3 DNA: TGTGCCAGCAGTGACTCCCGGGACAAGTTCACAGATACG. Protein sequence: CASSDSRDKFTDT. The whole CDR3 protein is CASSDSRDKFTDTQYF.

The sample holds a few counts of this clone. The CDR3 end lies 3 residues beyond the end of the read and is filled in from the germline J gene. The chain carries TRBV11-1 and TRBJ2-1, with 8 bases fitting TRBD2. V lost 8 bases, J lost 7 bases, and 10 bases stayed unmatched. The V gene's germline CDR1 is SGHAT and CDR2 FQDESV (reference sequence). The CDR3 has 14 residues. This CDR3 reads CASGSRGGRNEQFF. The sequenced part of the CDR3 DNA is TGTGCCAGCGGGTCTCGGGGGGGAAGGAATGAG.

In this sample, this clone turned up many times. The CDR3 goes on 3 residues after the read ends, and that part is filled in from the germline J gene. The V gene is TRBV7-2, the J gene TRBJ1-5; the match to TRBD1 covers 7 bases. Germline lookup yields CDR1 SGHTA and CDR2 FQGNSA. V shed 5 bases and J 5 bases; nucleotides not matched to a gene: 9. The CDR3 consists of 15 residues. The sequenced CDR3 bases are TGTGCCAGCAGCGGGCGGACAGGTCAGGATCAGCCC. Translating it yields CASSGRTGQDQP. The full-length CDR3 reads as CASSGRTGQDQPQHF.

The table lists this clone with many counts. The DNA ends 3 residues before the CDR3 does, and the rest of the CDR3 is filled in from the germline J gene. This sequence joins TRBV5-1 and TRBJ2-1; 12 nucleotides match TRBD2. CDR3 length: 13 residues. CDR1 is SGHRS and CDR2 is YFSETQ in the germline V gene. Trimming cost V 7 bases and J 8 bases; bases outside gene matches: 4. The CDR3 region is CASLASGGDEQFF. The part of the CDR3 DNA that was read is TGCGCCAGCTTGGCTAGCGGGGGGGATGAG.

This clone was recorded many times. The read ends 3 residues before the CDR3 terminus; that terminus is restored from the germline J gene. The chain couples TRBV18 to TRBJ2-3; possibly TRBD1 for D (5 bases). CDR1 is KGHSH, CDR2 LQKENI, per germline. CDR3 length equals 12 residues. Trimming took off 6 bases at V and 5 bases at J, with 9 bases between the two ends. Partial CDR3 DNA: TGTGCCAGCTCGTACACAGGAGATACG. It codes for CASSYTGDT. The complete CDR3 reads CASSYTGDTQYF.

This clone was recorded many times. The read ends 3 residues shy of where the CDR3 ends; the end is completed using the germline J gene. The chain uses TRBV18 and TRBJ2-2, with D perhaps TRBD1 or TRBD2 (5 bases each). The CDR3 consists of 16 residues. Trimming removed 3 bases at V and 4 bases at J, with 15 bases between. From germline, CDR1 is KGHSH and CDR2 LQKENI. This CDR3 reads CASSPLGQRGTGELFF. The CDR3 DNA, read in part, is TGTGCCAGCTCACCTTTGGGGCAGAGGGGCACCGGGGAG.

This clone came up a few times. The observed sequence ends 3 residues before the CDR3 terminus, with the missing tail filled in from the germline J gene. V gene TRBV7-9 combines with J gene TRBJ1-5; D gene ambiguous. CDR3 size: 13 residues. The germline V gene has CDR1 SEHNR and CDR2 FQNEAQ (reference sequence). Trimming pared 1 base from V and 3 bases from J, leaving 4 bases between. CDR3 DNA (partial): TGTGCCAGCAGCTTAGGGGCCAATCAGCCC. Residues: CASSLGANQP. The CDR3, in full, reads CASSLGANQPQHF.

This clone showed up many times. The read ends 3 residues shy of where the CDR3 ends; the end is completed using the germline J gene. The gene calls are TRBV14 and TRBJ2-4, with D possibly being TRBD2 (6 bases). V was pared by 0 bases and J by 7 bases, with 16 bases between. The CDR3 loop spans 16 amino acids. Germline loops: CDR1 SGHDN, CDR2 FVKESK. The CDR3 bases that were read are TGTGCCAGCAGCCAAGATGGGCAGGGAGGTTGGAACATT. This codes for CASSQDGQGGWNI. The complete CDR3 sequence is CASSQDGQGGWNIQYF.

This clone came up many times. The CDR3 is cut off 3 residues early in the read; its end comes from the germline J gene. The chain couples TRBV19 to TRBJ2-3; 7 bases agree with TRBD1. CDR1 and CDR2 (germline): LNHDA, SQIVND (reference sequence). J gave up 0 bases and V 8 bases, and 2 bases lay outside the gene matches. CDR3 length equals 13 residues. The chain's CDR3 is CASSDRSTDTQYF. Incomplete CDR3 DNA: TGTGCCAGTTCGGACAGGAGCACAGATACG.

At least ten counts were recorded for this clone. With the read ending 3 residues before the CDR3 end, the germline J gene is used to fill in that end. The chain combines TRBV5-1 with TRBJ1-1; 7 bases line up with TRBD1. Germline CDR1 and CDR2: SGHRS and YFSETQ. CDR3 length: 14 amino acids. The CDR3 DNA, read in part, is TGCGCCAGCAGCTTGGACGTGGGACAGTCAAGA. It translates to CASSLDVGQSR. The full CDR3 sequence reads CASSLDVGQSRAFF.

This clone was counted between two and nine times. Read data end 3 residues before the CDR3 end; the end is taken from the germline J gene. The V call is TRBV18, the J call TRBJ2-5; D uncertain. The CDR3 runs to 13 residues. CDR1 and CDR2 (germline): KGHSH, LQKENI. Trimming stripped 3 bases from V and 4 bases from J, with 9 bases between. CDR3 bases read: TGTGCCAGCTCACCGGGCCCCCCAGAGACC. It yields the protein CASSPGPPET. The whole CDR3 reads CASSPGPPETQYF.

The table lists this clone with a few counts. Read sequence stops 3 residues before the CDR3 end, and the germline J gene provides the missing end. The J gene is TRBJ2-7, the V gene TRBV10-2; 9 bases are shared with TRBD2. Unmatched junction bases numbered 2, after V lost 6 bases and J lost 2 bases. Germline V gene sequence: CDR1 WSHSY, CDR2 SAAADI. The CDR3 has 13 amino acids. Partial CDR3 DNA: TGCGCCAGCAGCGAGCGGGGGGCCTACGAG. Translated: CASSERGAYE. Given in full, the CDR3 is CASSERGAYEQYF.

This clone was picked up many times. The DNA ends 3 residues before the CDR3 does, and the rest of the CDR3 is filled in from the germline J gene. The chain links TRBV23-1 to TRBJ2-1, with TRBD1 matching over 9 bases. TRBV23-1 is an ORF, with its function uncertain. V lost 3 bases to trimming and J lost 9 bases; unmatched junction nucleotides: 12. The CDR3 consists of 16 residues. The CDR3 sequence: CASSHLGGGQGREQFF. The CDR3 bases that were read are TGCGCCAGCAGTCACTTAGGAGGGGGACAGGGCCGTGAG.